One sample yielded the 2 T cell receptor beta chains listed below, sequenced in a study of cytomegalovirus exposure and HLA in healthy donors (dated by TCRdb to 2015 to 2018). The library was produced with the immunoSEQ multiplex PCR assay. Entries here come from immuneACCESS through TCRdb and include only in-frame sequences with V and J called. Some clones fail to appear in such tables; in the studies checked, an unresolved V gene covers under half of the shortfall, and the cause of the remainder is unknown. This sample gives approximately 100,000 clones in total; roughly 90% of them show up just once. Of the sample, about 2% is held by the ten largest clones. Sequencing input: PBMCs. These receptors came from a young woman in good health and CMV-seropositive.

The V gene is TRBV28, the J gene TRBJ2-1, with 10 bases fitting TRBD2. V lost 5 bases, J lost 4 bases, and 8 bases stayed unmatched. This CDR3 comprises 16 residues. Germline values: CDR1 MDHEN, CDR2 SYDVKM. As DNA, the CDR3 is TGTGCCAGCAGTAGACTCGGACTAGCGGCTTACAATGAGCAGTTCTTC. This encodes CASSRLGLAAYNEQFF.

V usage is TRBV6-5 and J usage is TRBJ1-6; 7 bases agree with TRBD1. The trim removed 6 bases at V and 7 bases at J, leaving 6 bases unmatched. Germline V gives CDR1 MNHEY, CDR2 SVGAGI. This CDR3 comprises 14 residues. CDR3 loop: CASRLTGSNSPLHF. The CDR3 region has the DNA TGTGCCAGCAGATTGACAGGGTCGAATTCACCCCTCCACTTT.